This T cell receptor beta chain was obtained from a study of blood T cell repertoires in COVID-19. Overall study: COVID-19 samples, acute and convalescent, were from the United States, Italy and Spain. PBMCs, B-cell-depleted T cells, or T cells provided the cDNA or gDNA that made up the material.

CDR1 is SGHDN and CDR2 is FVKESK in the germline V gene. The V and J ends lost 4 bases and 7 bases respectively, with 30 bases between them. This CDR3 has 19 amino acids. Per the authors' pipeline: The assay estimated nucleated cells by amplifying reference gene primers. The table came from immunoSEQ multiplex PCR; TCRdb's copy has only in-frame clones and leaves some out. That table gives V, J and clone size, and the DNA gave D and trimming. The sample has 25,000 to 30,000 clones, approximately 67% seen once; the top ten hold around a sixth. The V gene is TRBV14, the J gene TRBJ2-3, with D tentatively TRBD2 (6 bases). The sequence was collected from a human donor in a cohort sampled during active COVID-19. Sequencing used peripheral blood. CDR3 bases: TGTGCCAGCAGCCGCGGACGCGACTTAGCGTCTAGCGAAAGGAATACGCAGTATTTT. This sequence encodes CASSRGRDLASSERNTQYF.